Each of the 5 T cell receptor beta chains below was sequenced from the same sample in a study of T cell responses to AZD1222 COVID-19 vaccine. The repertoire was sequenced with immunoSEQ multiplex PCR; TCRdb's copy has only in-frame clones and lacks some. The sample includes about 140,000 clones, approximately 84% of them seen just once. The specimen was peripheral blood, collected on day 0 of AZD1222 vaccination. Receptors originate from an adult in good health.

The genes are TRBV7-9 and TRBJ1-3; D possibly corresponds to TRBD1 (6 bases). Per germline, CDR1 SEHNR and CDR2 FQNEAQ (reference sequence). Trimming took 5 bases from V and 1 from J, leaving 18 bases between them. The CDR3 has 17 residues. The CDR3 spells CASSQTTGRESGNTIYF. The CDR3 DNA follows: TGTGCCAGCAGCCAAACTACAGGGAGGGAGTCTGGAAACACCATATATTTT.

The gene calls are TRBV15 and TRBJ2-7; TRBD1 might be the D (5 bases). Germline V gene lookup returns CDR1 LNHNV and CDR2 YYDKDF (reference sequence). Trimming left V 1 base short and J 0 bases short, with 7 bases between. There are 14 residues in the CDR3. Written as DNA, the CDR3 is TGTGCCACCAGCAGAGGCGACAGCTCCTACGAGCAGTACTTC. It translates to CATSRGDSSYEQYF.

This clone was seen a few times. The chain uses TRBV27 and TRBJ1-5; TRBD1 is a possible D gene (6 bases). The germline CDR1 and CDR2 sequences are MNHEY and SMNVEV (reference sequence). The ends were cut back, 8 bases at V and 1 base at J, with 18 bases in the middle. This CDR3 contains 16 residues. This chain's CDR3 is CASRFSQGGSNQPQHF. The CDR3 DNA sequence: TGTGCCAGCCGGTTTTCACAGGGAGGGAGCAATCAGCCCCAGCATTTT.

To note about this clone: One end of the junction is discordant with germline, which a read error may explain. J is TRBJ1-1 and V is TRBV5-5, with a possible D match to TRBD1 (6 bases). This CDR3 is built from 15 residues. Germline CDR1 and CDR2: SGHKS and YYEKEE (reference sequence). CDR3 sequence reads: CASSLVAGGDTEAFF. The CDR3 DNA is TGTGCCAGCAGTTTGGTGGCGGGGGGCGACACTGAAGCTTTCTTT.

This chain joins TRBV27 and TRBJ1-2, with 9 bases that match TRBD1. The CDR3 runs to 17 residues. Germline V gives CDR1 MNHEY, CDR2 SMNVEV (reference sequence). V lost 0 bases, J lost 5 bases, and 10 bases stayed unmatched. CDR3 region: CASSLSFTGGNGYGYTF. Written as DNA, the CDR3 is TGTGCCAGCAGTTTATCCTTTACAGGGGGCAACGGGTATGGCTACACCTTC.